This TCR beta chain emerged from a study of CD8 T cells in ankylosing spondylitis. TCRdb independently ran MiXCR on the 5' RACE reads; one entry per CDR3 protein. This table holds 150,000 to 200,000 distinct CDR3 sequences, about a sixth found once. The CDR3 has 14 residues. The V gene lost 4 bases and the J gene lost 15 bases, with 24 bases spanning the gap. In germline, CDR1 is DFQATT, CDR2 SNEGSKA (reference sequence). This clonotype was detected a few times. The sequence was collected from a male donor with ankylosing spondylitis or in good health (not recorded which). The sequenced sample consisted of blood, either unsorted or a sorted T cell fraction (not recorded which). The chain employs TRBV20-1 and TRBJ1-4; tentative D call: TRBD1 (6 bases). CDR3 loop: CSATPTGLFRKVFF. CDR3 nucleotide sequence: TGCAGTGCTACTCCGACAGGTCTTTTTCGGAAGGTGTTTTTT.